This T cell receptor (beta chain) was identified in a study of blood T cell repertoires in COVID-19. Study summary: Specimens from acute and convalescent COVID-19 originated in the United States, Italy and Spain.

The length of the CDR3 is 14 residues. V lost 7 bases to trimming and J lost 6 bases; unmatched junction nucleotides: 11. Per the germline V gene, CDR1 is SQVTM and CDR2 is ANQGSEA. Per the original data handling: Counts of nucleated cells, estimated from reference gene primer amplification, were obtained. Clones were sequenced by immunoSEQ multiplex PCR, and TCRdb holds only the in-frame ones, with some missing. V and J calls plus clone size are reproduced from that table; the DNA served to infer D and trimming. The data show under 110,000 clones, roughly 86% seen once. Sequenced: peripheral blood. The receptor was isolated from a woman in her 30s with acute or convalescent COVID-19. The chain combines TRBV29-1 with TRBJ2-1; the match to TRBD1 covers 8 bases. In DNA, the CDR3 is TGCAGCGCTAAACGGACAGGGATGGTCAATGAGCAGTTCTTC. It yields the protein CSAKRTGMVNEQFF.